The 20 T cell receptor beta chains below come from one sample, sequenced in a study of T cells in Graves' hyperthyroidism and ophthalmopathy. Template material for amplifying TCR beta CDR3 regions consisted of RNA transcripts. TCR CDR3 underwent first-round RT-PCR with the HTBI primer set. A single record per CDR3 protein comes from TCRdb applying MiXCR to the multiplex PCR reads. The sample has 300,000 to 450,000 distinct CDR3 sequences, approximately 13% seen once. Specimen: blood. Receptor source: a woman younger than 35 with Graves' hyperthyroidism.

The J gene is TRBJ2-7, the V gene TRBV4-1; D unclear. The CDR3 is 12 residues long. Between the trimmed V and J ends, which lost 1 base and 4 bases, there was a span of 5 bases. Per germline, CDR1 MGHRA and CDR2 YSYEKL. CDR3 amino acids: CASSQAGYEQYF. CDR3 DNA: TGCGCCAGCAGCCAAGCCGGGTACGAGCAGTACTTC.

The chain carries TRBV11-2 and TRBJ2-3, with 12 bases identical to TRBD2. J gave up 1 base and V 2 bases, and 4 bases lay outside the gene matches. The CDR3 has 17 residues. Germline V gives CDR1 SGHAT, CDR2 FQNNGV. In nucleotides, the CDR3 is TGTGCCAGCAGCTTAAGCCTAGCGGGAGGGGGCACAGATACGCAGTATTTT. Its translation is CASSLSLAGGGTDTQYF.

This clonotype was seen a few times. This chain uses TRBV27 with TRBJ1-2; D is ambiguous. The germline V and J ends were trimmed by 4 bases and 6 bases, with 12 bases remaining between them. CDR3 length: 13 residues. The germline CDR1 and CDR2 sequences are MNHEY and SMNVEV (reference sequence). CDR3 sequence (DNA): TGTGCCAGCAGTTCTAACAGCCACCATGGCTACACCTTC. Translating it yields CASSSNSHHGYTF.

This clonotype turned up a few times. The chain links TRBV4-1 to TRBJ1-5, with 9 bases that match TRBD1. The J segment lost 4 bases and the V segment lost 1 base, leaving 8 bases of the junction unmatched. The CDR3 consists of 17 residues. CDR1 and CDR2 from the germline V gene are MGHRA and YSYEKL. In DNA form, the CDR3 reads TGCGCCAGCAGCCAAGGGCGGATTGGACAGGGGAATCAGCCCCAGCATTTT. Translating gives CASSQGRIGQGNQPQHF.

The chain recombines TRBV9 with TRBJ2-1; 8 positions agree with TRBD1. The CDR3 length is 15 residues. Trimming took 3 bases from V and 3 from J; bases not matched to a gene: 5. CDR1 is SGDLS and CDR2 is YYNGEE in the germline V gene. CDR3 coding DNA: TGTGCCAGCAGCGATTCCGGGACAGGCTACAATGAGCAGTTCTTC. This translates into CASSDSGTGYNEQFF.

In its sample, this clonotype was seen many times. CDR3 loop: CASRSSIPNTEAFF. CDR3 bases: TGTGCCAGCAGATCTTCGATCCCGAACACTGAAGCTTTCTTT. The chain is built from TRBV6-1 and TRBJ1-1; the D is unclear. The V gene lost 6 bases and the J gene lost 1 base, with 12 bases spanning the gap. The CDR3 extends over 14 amino acids. Germline lookup yields CDR1 MNHNS and CDR2 SASEGT.

This clonotype was picked up a small number of times. This chain uses TRBV6-1 with TRBJ2-1; the D gene is possibly TRBD2 (6 bases). CDR1 MNHNS and CDR2 SASEGT come from the germline V gene. This CDR3 contains 16 residues. V lost 6 bases and J 1 base, leaving 16 bases between the germline ends. Here the CDR3 reads CASSQQRGRSYNEQFF. The CDR3 DNA is TGTGCCAGCAGCCAACAACGGGGGAGGTCCTACAATGAGCAGTTCTTC.

A word on this clonotype: A much larger clonotype is one base distant, so this may be a read error. This chain joins TRBV7-9 and TRBJ2-3, with 8 bases identical to TRBD1. This CDR3 has 13 residues. The germline V gene has CDR1 SEHNR and CDR2 FQNEAQ (reference sequence). CDR3 in DNA: TGTGTCAGCAGCTTAGGACAGGGAGATACGCAGTATTTT. As protein: CVSSLGQGDTQYF.

This clonotype was seen ten or more times. The chain links TRBV2 to TRBJ1-1; D ambiguous. Trimming cost V 8 bases and J 0 bases, with 7 bases left between them. The CDR3 contains 12 residues. Germline lookup yields CDR1 SNHLY and CDR2 FYNNEI. CDR3 nucleotide sequence: TGTGCCAGCGTCAGCATGAACACTGAAGCTTTCTTT. The encoded protein is CASVSMNTEAFF.

DNA for the CDR3: TGTGCCAGCAGGGAACAGGGGTTTTTTAGTGAAAAACTGTTTTTT. Its translation: CASREQGFFSEKLFF. The chain joins TRBV6-1 to TRBJ1-4; 7 nucleotides agree with TRBD1. Germline V gives CDR1 MNHNS, CDR2 SASEGT. V was clipped by 6 bases and J by 7 bases; unmatched bases: 11. CDR3 size: 15 residues.

This clonotype was observed a handful of times. The chain recombines TRBV5-4 with TRBJ2-5, with 8 bases fitting TRBD2. This CDR3 is 15 amino acids long. CDR1 is SGHNT and CDR2 is YYREEE in the germline V gene (reference sequence). The junction had 9 bases not matched to a gene; V was cut back by 3 bases and J by 5 bases. The CDR3 sequence: CASSSQRESRETQYF. The CDR3 DNA reads as TGTGCCAGCAGCTCACAGCGGGAGTCCAGGGAGACCCAGTACTTC.

This clonotype was counted many times. The V gene is TRBV15, the J gene TRBJ2-2, with 12 bases lining up with TRBD1. This CDR3 is built from 15 residues. The junction had 5 bases not matched to a gene; V was cut back by 5 bases and J by 7 bases. Germline values: CDR1 LNHNV, CDR2 YYDKDF (reference sequence). The CDR3 protein is CATSWDRGPGGELFF. The CDR3 DNA sequence: TGTGCCACCAGCTGGGACAGGGGGCCGGGCGGGGAGCTGTTTTTT.

In this sample, this clonotype turned up a few times. CDR3 nucleotides: TGTGCCAGCACCCCTACCCCGGACAGGAGAAACCAAGAGACCCAGTACTTC. This translates into CASTPTPDRRNQETQYF. V gene TRBV7-9 combines with J gene TRBJ2-5; TRBD1 aligns across 7 bases. Looked up from germline, CDR1 is SEHNR and CDR2 is FQNEAQ (reference sequence). The V segment lost 7 bases and the J segment 0 bases; nucleotides outside the gene matches: 14. This CDR3 has 17 amino acids.

The chain couples TRBV9 to TRBJ2-2; no clear D gene. Germline-derived CDR1 and CDR2 are SGDLS and YYNGEE. This CDR3 is 15 amino acids long. V was cut by 0 bases and J by 1 base, with 7 bases left in between. CDR3 in DNA: TGTGCCAGCAGCGTAGTCGGGCGGAACACCGGGGAGCTGTTTTTT. Protein: CASSVVGRNTGELFF.

The rearrangement joins TRBV20-1 to TRBJ2-2; D is perhaps TRBD2 (5 bases). V was clipped by 1 base and J by 5 bases, with 8 bases between them. CDR1 and CDR2 from the germline V gene are DFQATT and SNEGSKA (reference sequence). The CDR3 has 13 residues. The CDR3: CSARADYTGELFF. As DNA, the CDR3 is TGCAGTGCTAGAGCAGACTATACCGGGGAGCTGTTTTTT.

Many counts were recorded for this clonotype. The chain recombines TRBV7-2 with TRBJ2-2; D remains ambiguous. Trimming pared 5 bases from V and 5 bases from J, leaving 12 bases between. The length of the CDR3 is 14 residues. The germline CDR1 and CDR2 sequences are SGHTA and FQGNSA. CDR3: CASSPPVLTGELFF. CDR3 nucleotide sequence: TGTGCCAGCAGCCCCCCCGTTCTAACCGGGGAGCTGTTTTTT.

The table lists this clonotype with many counts. The chain has TRBV7-6 and TRBJ1-3; D is unresolved. Trimming took 1 base from V and 0 from J, leaving 10 bases between them. Germline V gene sequence: CDR1 SGHVS, CDR2 FNYEAQ. This CDR3 is 16 amino acids long. CDR3 in amino acids: CASSLDWESSGNTIYF. The CDR3 region has the DNA TGTGCCAGCAGCTTAGACTGGGAGAGCTCTGGAAACACCATATATTTT.

This clonotype showed up many times. This rearrangement joins TRBV7-3 to TRBJ2-4; D gene ambiguous. V shed 5 bases and J shed 3 bases, with 17 bases lying between them. The CDR3 is 16 residues long. Germline V gene data show CDR1 as SGHTA and CDR2 as FQGTGA. CDR3 sequence: CASSPQVFRGKNIQYF. CDR3 DNA sequence: TGTGCCAGCAGCCCCCAGGTGTTTAGAGGCAAAAACATTCAGTACTTC.

This clonotype has at least ten counts. V is TRBV5-1 and J is TRBJ2-7, with 7 bases lining up with TRBD2. The CDR3 has 17 residues. J lost 2 bases, V lost 2 bases, and 13 bases had no gene match. Germline lookup yields CDR1 SGHRS and CDR2 YFSETQ. CDR3 in DNA: TGCGCCAGCAGCTTTGTAGCGGGCACGGCCAACACCTACGAGCAGTACTTC. As protein: CASSFVAGTANTYEQYF.

J is TRBJ2-1 and V is TRBV19; D is unresolved. The V end was cut by 5 bases, the J end by 8 bases, with 10 bases between. CDR1 is LNHDA and CDR2 is SQIVND in the germline V gene (reference sequence). The CDR3 sequence is 12 residues long. CDR3 in amino acids: CASSPAPYEQFF. CDR3 DNA: TGTGCCAGTAGTCCCGCCCCCTATGAGCAGTTCTTC.